The source of this T cell receptor beta chain is a study of cytomegalovirus exposure and HLA in healthy donors. Overall study: Clustering assigned about 76% of the roughly 420 genotyped donors to the Caucasian-associated ancestry cluster.

Points on this clone: Its matching antigen is unknown.

Study-wide results and caveats: Some V segments, including TRBV6-2 and TRBV6-3, were excluded as indistinguishable. Per published reports, the classifier diagnosed cytomegalovirus status with high specificity and sensitivity. Immune exposure was documented only through CMV serostatus.

Researchers ran the PCR with 60 Vbeta and 13 Jbeta primers. Clones were read by immunoSEQ multiplex PCR, and TCRdb kept only the in-frame ones, dropping some. The table shows 84,000 or so clones, with 70% to 85% occurring only once. This CDR3 has 14 amino acids. V was pared by 5 bases and J by 3 bases, with 13 bases between. In germline, CDR1 is LNHDA, CDR2 SQIVND (reference sequence). This chain links TRBV19 with TRBJ1-1; maybe TRBD1 (6 bases). This sequence was found in a human donor in good health. Specimen: PBMCs. As DNA, the CDR3 is TGTGCCAGTAGTGCGACATCAGGGGACACTGAAGCTTTCTTT. The encoded protein is CASSATSGDTEAFF.